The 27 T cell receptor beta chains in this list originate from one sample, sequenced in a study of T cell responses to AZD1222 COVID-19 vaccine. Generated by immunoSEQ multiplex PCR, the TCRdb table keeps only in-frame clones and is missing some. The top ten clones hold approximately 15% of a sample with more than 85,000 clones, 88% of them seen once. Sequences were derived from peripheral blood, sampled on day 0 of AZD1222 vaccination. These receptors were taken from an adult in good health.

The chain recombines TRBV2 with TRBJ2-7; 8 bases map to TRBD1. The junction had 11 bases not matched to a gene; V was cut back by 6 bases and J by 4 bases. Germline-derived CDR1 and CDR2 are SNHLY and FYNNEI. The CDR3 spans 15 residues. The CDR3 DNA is TGTGCCAGCAGAATCCCGGGACAGGTGATTTACGAGCAGTACTTC. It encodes CASRIPGQVIYEQYF.

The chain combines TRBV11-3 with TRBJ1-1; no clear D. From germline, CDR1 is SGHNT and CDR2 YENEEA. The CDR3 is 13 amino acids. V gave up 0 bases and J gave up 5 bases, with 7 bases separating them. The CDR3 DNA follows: TGTGCCAGCAGCTTAGACAGATTGACTGAAGCTTTCTTT. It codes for CASSLDRLTEAFF.

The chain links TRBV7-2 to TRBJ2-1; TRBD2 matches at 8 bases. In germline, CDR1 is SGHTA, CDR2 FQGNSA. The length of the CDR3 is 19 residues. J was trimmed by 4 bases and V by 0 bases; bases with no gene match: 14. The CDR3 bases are TGTGCCAGCAGCTTAGCGATATTAGCGGGGAGGGTGAGGTACAATGAGCAGTTCTTC. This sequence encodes CASSLAILAGRVRYNEQFF.

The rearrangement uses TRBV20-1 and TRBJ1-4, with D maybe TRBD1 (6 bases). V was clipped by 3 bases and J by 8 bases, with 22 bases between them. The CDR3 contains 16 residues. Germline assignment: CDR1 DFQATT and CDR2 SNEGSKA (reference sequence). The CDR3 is CSASTGRAGLGEKLFF. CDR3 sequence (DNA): TGCAGTGCTAGTACAGGGCGCGCAGGCCTGGGAGAAAAACTGTTTTTT.

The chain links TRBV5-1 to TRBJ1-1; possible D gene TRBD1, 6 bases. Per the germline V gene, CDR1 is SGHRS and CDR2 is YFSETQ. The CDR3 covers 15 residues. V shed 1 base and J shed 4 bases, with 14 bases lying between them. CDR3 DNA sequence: TGCGCCAGCAGCTTGTCTGGGGGGCAGGGCACTGAAGCTTTCTTT. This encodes CASSLSGGQGTEAFF.

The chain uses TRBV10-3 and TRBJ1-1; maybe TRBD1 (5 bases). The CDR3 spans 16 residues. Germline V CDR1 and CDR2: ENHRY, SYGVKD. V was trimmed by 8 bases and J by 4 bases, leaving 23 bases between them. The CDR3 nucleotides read TGTGCCATCGCCGGCCCCCAGGGAAGGGAGAGCACTGAAGCTTTCTTT. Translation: CAIAGPQGRESTEAFF.

The DNA for the CDR3 is TGCGCCAGCAGCGTGGGCGGGACAGGGCTCTACGAGCAGTACTTC. Its protein is CASSVGGTGLYEQYF. The chain employs TRBV5-1 and TRBJ2-7, with TRBD1 matching 9 bases. V lost 4 bases and J lost 3; bases outside the gene matches: 8. The germline V gene encodes CDR1 SGHRS and CDR2 YFSETQ. The CDR3 has 15 residues.

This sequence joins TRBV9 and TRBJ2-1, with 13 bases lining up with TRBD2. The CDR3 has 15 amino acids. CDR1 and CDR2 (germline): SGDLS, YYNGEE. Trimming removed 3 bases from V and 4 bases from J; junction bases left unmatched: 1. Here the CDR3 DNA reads TGTGCCAGCAGCGGGGGACTAGCGGGGTACAATGAGCAGTTCTTC. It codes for CASSGGLAGYNEQFF.

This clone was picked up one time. The DNA of the CDR3 is TGTGCCACCAGTACTAGCGGGTGGTACGAGCAGTACTTC. Protein: CATSTSGWYEQYF. J is TRBJ2-7 and V is TRBV24-1, with 9 bases that match TRBD2. This CDR3 is 13 amino acids long. Germline V gene sequence: CDR1 KGHDR, CDR2 SFDVKD. V lost 6 bases, J lost 4 bases, and 3 bases stayed unmatched.

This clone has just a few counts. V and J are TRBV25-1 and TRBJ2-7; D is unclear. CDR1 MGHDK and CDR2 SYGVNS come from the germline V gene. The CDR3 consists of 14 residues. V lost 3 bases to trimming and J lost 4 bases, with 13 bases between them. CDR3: CASSDHYDAYEQYF. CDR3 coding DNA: TGTGCCAGCAGTGATCACTACGATGCTTACGAGCAGTACTTC.

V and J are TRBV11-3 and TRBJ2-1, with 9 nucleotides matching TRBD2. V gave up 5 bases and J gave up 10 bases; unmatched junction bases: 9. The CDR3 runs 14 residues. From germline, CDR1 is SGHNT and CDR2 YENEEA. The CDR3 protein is CASSAGGRGPEQFF. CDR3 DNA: TGTGCCAGCAGCGCAGGCGGGAGGGGACCAGAGCAGTTCTTC. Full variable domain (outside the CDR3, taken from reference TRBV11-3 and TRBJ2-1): EAGVVQSPRYKIIEKKQPVAFWCNPISGHNTLYWYLQNLGQGPELLIRYENEEAVDDSQLPKDRFSAERLKGVDSTLKIQPAELGDSAVYLCASSAGGRGPEQFFGPGTRLTVL.

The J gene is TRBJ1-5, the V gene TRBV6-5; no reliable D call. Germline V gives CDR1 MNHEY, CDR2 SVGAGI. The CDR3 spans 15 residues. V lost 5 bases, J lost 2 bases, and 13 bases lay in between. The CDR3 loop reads CASSRDPTGNQPQHF. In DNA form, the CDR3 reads TGTGCCAGCAGTCGTGACCCGACGGGCAATCAGCCCCAGCATTTT.

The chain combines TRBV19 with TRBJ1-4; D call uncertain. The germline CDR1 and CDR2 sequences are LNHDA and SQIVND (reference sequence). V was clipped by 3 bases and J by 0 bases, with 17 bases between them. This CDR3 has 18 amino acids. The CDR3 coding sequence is TGTGCCAGTAGTATTTACCCCCAAGGAGTTGCAACTAATGAAAAACTGTTTTTT. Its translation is CASSIYPQGVATNEKLFF.

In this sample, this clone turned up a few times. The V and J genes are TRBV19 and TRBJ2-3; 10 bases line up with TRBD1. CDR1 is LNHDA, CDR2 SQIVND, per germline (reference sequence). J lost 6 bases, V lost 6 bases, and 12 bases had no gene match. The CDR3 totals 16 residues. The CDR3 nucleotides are TGTGCCAGTAGAGATACGGGGACAGGGGATGGGGATACGCAGTATTTT. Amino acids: CASRDTGTGDGDTQYF.

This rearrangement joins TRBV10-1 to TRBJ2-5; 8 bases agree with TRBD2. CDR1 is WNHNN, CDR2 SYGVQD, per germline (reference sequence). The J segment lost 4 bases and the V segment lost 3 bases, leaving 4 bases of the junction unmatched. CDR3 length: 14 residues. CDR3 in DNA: TGCGCCAGCAGTGAAGCTAGCGGGCTAGAGACCCAGTACTTC. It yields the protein CASSEASGLETQYF.

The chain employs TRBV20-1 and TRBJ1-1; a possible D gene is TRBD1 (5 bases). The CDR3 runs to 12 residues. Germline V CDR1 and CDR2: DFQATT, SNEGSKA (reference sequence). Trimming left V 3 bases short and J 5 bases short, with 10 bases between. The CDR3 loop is CSASFGGTEAFF. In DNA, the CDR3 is TGCAGTGCTAGTTTCGGGGGTACTGAAGCTTTCTTT.

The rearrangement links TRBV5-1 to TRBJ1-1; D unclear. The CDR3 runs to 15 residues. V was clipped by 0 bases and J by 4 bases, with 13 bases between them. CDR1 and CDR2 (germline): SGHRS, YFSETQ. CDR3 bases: TGCGCCAGCAGCTTGGGCCCATCTTATAGCACTGAAGCTTTCTTT. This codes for CASSLGPSYSTEAFF.

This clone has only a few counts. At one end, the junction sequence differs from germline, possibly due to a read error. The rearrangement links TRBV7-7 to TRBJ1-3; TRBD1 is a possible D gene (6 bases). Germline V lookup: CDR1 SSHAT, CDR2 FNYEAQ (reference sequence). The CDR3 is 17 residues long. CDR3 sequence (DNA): TGTGCTAGCAGCTTGAAGGGGGGCCCGGGGTCTGGAAACACCATATATTTT. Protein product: CASSLKGGPGSGNTIYF.

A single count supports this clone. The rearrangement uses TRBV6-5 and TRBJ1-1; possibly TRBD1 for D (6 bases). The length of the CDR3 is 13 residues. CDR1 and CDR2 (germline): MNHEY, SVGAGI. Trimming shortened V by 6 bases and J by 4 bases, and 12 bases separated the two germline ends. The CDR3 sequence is CASRERGFTEAFF. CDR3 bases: TGTGCCAGCAGAGAGAGGGGGTTCACTGAAGCTTTCTTT.

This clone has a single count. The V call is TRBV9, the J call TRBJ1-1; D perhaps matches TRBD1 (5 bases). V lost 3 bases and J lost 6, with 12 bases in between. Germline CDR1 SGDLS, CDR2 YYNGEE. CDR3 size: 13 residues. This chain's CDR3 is CASSAGGSAEAFF. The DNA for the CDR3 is TGTGCCAGCAGCGCCGGGGGGAGCGCTGAAGCTTTCTTT.

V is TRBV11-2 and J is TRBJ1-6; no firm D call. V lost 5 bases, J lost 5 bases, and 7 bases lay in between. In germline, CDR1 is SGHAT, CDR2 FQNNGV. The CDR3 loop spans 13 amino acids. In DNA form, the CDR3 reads TGTGCCAGCAGCCTCACTGATAATTCACCCCTCCACTTT. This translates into CASSLTDNSPLHF.

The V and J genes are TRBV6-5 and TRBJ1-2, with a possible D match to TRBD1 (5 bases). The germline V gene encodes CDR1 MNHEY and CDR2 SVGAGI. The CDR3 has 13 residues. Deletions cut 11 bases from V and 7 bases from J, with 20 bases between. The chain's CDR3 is CAGNFGQGGGYTF. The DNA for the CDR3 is TGTGCCGGGAACTTCGGCCAGGGTGGTGGCTACACCTTC.

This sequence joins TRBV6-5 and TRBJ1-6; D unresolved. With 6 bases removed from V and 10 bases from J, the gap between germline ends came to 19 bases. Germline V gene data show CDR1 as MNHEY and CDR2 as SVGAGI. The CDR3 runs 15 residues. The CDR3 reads CASSLFRPRGSPLHF. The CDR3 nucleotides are TGTGCCAGCAGCCTATTTCGACCTCGTGGGTCACCCCTCCACTTT.

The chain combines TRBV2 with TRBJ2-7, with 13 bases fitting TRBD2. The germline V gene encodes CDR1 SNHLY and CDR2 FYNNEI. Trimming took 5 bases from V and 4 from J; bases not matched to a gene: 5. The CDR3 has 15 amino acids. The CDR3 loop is CASSPTSGRAYEQYF. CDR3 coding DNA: TGTGCCAGCAGTCCAACTAGCGGGAGGGCTTACGAGCAGTACTTC.

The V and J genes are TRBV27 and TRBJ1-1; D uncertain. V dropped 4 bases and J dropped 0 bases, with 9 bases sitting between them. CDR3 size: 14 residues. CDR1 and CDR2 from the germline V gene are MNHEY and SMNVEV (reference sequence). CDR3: CASSWKGMNTEAFF. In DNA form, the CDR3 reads TGTGCCAGCAGTTGGAAGGGTATGAACACTGAAGCTTTCTTT.

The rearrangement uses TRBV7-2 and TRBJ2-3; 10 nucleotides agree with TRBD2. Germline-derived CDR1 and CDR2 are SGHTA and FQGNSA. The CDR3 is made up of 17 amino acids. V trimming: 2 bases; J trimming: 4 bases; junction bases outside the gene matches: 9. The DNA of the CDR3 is TGTGCCAGCAGCTTAACGGCTAGCGGGAGAGTTGCAGATACGCAGTATTTT. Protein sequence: CASSLTASGRVADTQYF.

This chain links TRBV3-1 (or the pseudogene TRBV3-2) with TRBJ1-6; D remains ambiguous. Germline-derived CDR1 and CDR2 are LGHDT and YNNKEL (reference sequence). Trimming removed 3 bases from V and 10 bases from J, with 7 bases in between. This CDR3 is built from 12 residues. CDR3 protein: CASSHLESPLHF. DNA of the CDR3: TGTGCCAGCAGCCACCTGGAGTCACCCCTCCACTTT.